The sequence of this T cell receptor beta chain was determined in a study of T cells in localized non-small cell lung cancer (dated by TCRdb to between 2020 and 2021). For context, the study as a whole: T cell repertoires of fewer than 250 early-stage NSCLC patients were analyzed, with tumors being compared against uninvolved tumor-adjacent lungs. The cohort was made up of around 250 treatment-naive NSCLC patients whose localized lung tumors had been resected. A mean age of roughly 66 years was recorded for the NSCLC patients, of whom roughly 130 were male and 100 to 110 were female. Beyond this particular receptor, the publication reports: Because multi-region tumor sequencing was not done, intratumor heterogeneity could not be ruled out. Longer overall survival was associated with higher blood T cell density, whereas shorter survival was associated with higher adjacent-lung clonality. Uninvolved tumor-adjacent lung showed the highest T cell clonality, higher than tumor, which suggests more focused antigenic responses in the uninvolved tumor-adjacent lung. A median of approximately 50 of the top 100 tumor clones turned up in the paired uninvolved adjacent lung, and some 28 of those clones also ranked among the top 100 of that same adjacent lung. Because the study design was exploratory, TCR variables were selected using unadjusted p-values without false-discovery rate correction.

In this sample, this clone turned up a few times. Its recognized antigen is unknown. Base quality data are lacking; no much larger clone is found one base away. The CDR3 starts with the cysteine, ends with the phenylalanine, and has 15 residues. The DNA shown is the 45-base CDR3, in frame from base 1. In the germline V gene, CDR1 corresponds to SGHVS and CDR2 to FNYEAQ. Relative to germline, V is 5 bases shorter and J is 7 bases shorter, with 20 bases between their ends. At diagnosis, tumor, uninvolved tumor-adjacent lung and peripheral blood were collected and then preserved as a mix of FFPE and fresh-frozen material. TCR beta CDR3 regions were sequenced from DNA using the immunoSEQ Assay. In the authors' own workflow: T cell density was computed as TCR beta template counts normalized to usable DNA estimated by amplifying housekeeping genes. Richness was estimated with the preseqR package, extrapolating to 400,000 templates for PBMC samples and 120,000 templates for tissue samples. Clonality was defined by subtracting Pielou's evenness from one. Tissue-enriched TCRs were identified by differential abundance testing using productive amino-acid clonotypes, minimum total count 5 and alpha 0.1. Repertoire overlap between compartments was quantified with the Jaccard Index and Morisita Overlap Index. GLIPH clustered TCR beta CDR3s with public tetramer-defined viral CDR3s; viral motifs required at least three viral sequences plus V-gene enrichment. Sourced from immuneACCESS, this table was stored by TCRdb with only in-frame sequences that have V and J called. A share of the clones is absent; for the studies checked, an unresolved V gene accounts for under half, and the remainder has no known explanation. The V and J calls and clone size come from that table; D and trimming were worked out from the DNA. Here the sample has more than 2,500 clones; less than 30% occur a single time. Together, the top ten hold about 9.1% of the sample.

Recombination linked TRBV7-6 to TRBJ1-2; the D gene is possibly TRBD1, with 6 bases matching. Sequences were derived from lung tumor tissue, sampled before any cancer treatment. The TCR comes from a male donor aged 60 or older with stage III lung adenocarcinoma. Here the CDR3 is given as CASSPREGVRGGYTF. The sequenced DNA is TGTGCCAGCAGCCCTCGGGAGGGGGTGAGGGGTGGCTACACCTTC. The reference TRBV7-6 and TRBJ1-2 proteins fill in what lies around the CDR3, so the full variable domain reads GAGVSQSPRYKVTKRGQDVALRCDPISGHVSLYWYRQALGQGPEFLTYFNYEAQQDKSGLPNDRFSAERPEGSISTLTIQRTEQRDSAMYRCASSPREGVRGGYTFGSGTRLTVV.